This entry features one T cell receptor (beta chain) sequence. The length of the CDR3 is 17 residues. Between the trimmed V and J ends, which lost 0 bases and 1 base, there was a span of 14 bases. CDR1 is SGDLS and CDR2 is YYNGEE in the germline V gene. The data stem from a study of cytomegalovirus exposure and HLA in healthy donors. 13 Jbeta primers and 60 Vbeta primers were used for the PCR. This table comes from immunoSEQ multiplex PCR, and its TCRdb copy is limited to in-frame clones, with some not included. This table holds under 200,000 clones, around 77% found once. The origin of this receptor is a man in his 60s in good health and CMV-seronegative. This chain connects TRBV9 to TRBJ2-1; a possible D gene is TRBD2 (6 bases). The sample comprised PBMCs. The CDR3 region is CASSVGASANSYNEQFF. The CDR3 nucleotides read TGTGCCAGCAGCGTAGGGGCTAGCGCCAATTCCTACAATGAGCAGTTCTTC.